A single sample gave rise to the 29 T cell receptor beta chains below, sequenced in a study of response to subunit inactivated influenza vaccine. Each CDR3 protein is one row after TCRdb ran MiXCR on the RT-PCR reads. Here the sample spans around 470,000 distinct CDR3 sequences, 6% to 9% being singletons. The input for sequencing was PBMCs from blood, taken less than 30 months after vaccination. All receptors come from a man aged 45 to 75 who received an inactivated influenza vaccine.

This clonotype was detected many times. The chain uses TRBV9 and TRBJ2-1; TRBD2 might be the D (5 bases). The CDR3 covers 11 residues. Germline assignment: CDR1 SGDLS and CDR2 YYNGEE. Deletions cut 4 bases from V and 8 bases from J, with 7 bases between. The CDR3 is CASSIGDEQFF. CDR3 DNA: TGTGCCAGCAGCATCGGGGATGAGCAGTTCTTC.

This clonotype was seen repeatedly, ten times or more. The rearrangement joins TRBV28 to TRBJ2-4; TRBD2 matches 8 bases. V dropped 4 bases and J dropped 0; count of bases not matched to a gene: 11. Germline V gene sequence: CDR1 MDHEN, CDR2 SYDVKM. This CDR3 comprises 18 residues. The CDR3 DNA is TGTGCCAGCAGTTATCTAGCGGGTCCAGCCCTAGCCAAAAACATTCAGTACTTC. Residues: CASSYLAGPALAKNIQYF.

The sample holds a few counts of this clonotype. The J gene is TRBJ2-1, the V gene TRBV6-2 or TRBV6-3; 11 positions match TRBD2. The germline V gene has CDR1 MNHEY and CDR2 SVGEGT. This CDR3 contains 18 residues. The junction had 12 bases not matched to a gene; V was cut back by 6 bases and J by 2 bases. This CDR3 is CASSWGPRGLAAYNEQFF. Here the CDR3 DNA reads TGTGCCAGCAGCTGGGGACCAAGGGGACTAGCGGCCTACAATGAGCAGTTCTTC.

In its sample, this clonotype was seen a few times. This CDR3 is CASSLVPSGVAKNIQYF. CDR3 bases: TGTGCCAGCAGTTTAGTTCCTAGCGGGGTAGCCAAAAACATTCAGTACTTC. V usage is TRBV12-3 or TRBV12-4 and J usage is TRBJ2-4, with TRBD2 matching 9 bases. The trim removed 1 base at V and 0 bases at J, leaving 4 bases unmatched. The CDR3 is made up of 17 amino acids.

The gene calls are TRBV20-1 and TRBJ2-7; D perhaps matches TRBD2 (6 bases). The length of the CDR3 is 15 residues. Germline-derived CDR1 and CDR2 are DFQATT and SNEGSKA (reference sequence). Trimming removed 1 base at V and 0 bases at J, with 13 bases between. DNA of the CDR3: TGCAGTGCTAGAGTTGGAGGGTTAAACTCCTACGAGCAGTACTTC. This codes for CSARVGGLNSYEQYF.

The CDR3 coding sequence is TGTGCCAGCAGACCCCTAGCGGGAGGTATCACCGGGGAGCTGTTTTTT. Its protein is CASRPLAGGITGELFF. The V gene is TRBV7-2, the J gene TRBJ2-2; 11 bases align to TRBD2. V lost 6 bases to trimming and J lost 4 bases; unmatched junction nucleotides: 7. The CDR3 is 16 amino acids. Germline lookup yields CDR1 SGHTA and CDR2 FQGNSA.

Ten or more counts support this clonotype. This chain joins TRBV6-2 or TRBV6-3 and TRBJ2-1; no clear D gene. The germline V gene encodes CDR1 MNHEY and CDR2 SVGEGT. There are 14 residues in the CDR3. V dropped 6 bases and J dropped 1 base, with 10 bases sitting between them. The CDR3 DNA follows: TGTGCCAGCAGATTTATTGAATCCTACAATGAGCAGTTCTTC. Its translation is CASRFIESYNEQFF.

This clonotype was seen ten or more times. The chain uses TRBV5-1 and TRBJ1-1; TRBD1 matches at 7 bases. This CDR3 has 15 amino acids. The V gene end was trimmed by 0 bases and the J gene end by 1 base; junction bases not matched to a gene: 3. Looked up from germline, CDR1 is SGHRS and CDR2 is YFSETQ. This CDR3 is CASSLGAGGNTEAFF. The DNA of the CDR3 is TGCGCCAGCAGCTTGGGGGCAGGGGGGAACACTGAAGCTTTCTTT.

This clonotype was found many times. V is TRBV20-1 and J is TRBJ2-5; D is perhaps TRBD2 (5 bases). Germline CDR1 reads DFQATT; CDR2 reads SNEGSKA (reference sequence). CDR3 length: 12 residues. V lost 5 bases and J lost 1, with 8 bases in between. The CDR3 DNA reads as TGCAGTGCTCGGACTCTCCAAGAGACCCAGTACTTC. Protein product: CSARTLQETQYF.

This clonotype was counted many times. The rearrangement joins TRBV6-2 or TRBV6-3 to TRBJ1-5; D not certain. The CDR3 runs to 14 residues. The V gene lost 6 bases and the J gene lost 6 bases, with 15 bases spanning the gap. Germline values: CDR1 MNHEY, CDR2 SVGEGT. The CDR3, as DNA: TGTGCCAGCAGCCTAGCGGGAGGGCGTCAGCCCCAGCATTTT. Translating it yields CASSLAGGRQPQHF.

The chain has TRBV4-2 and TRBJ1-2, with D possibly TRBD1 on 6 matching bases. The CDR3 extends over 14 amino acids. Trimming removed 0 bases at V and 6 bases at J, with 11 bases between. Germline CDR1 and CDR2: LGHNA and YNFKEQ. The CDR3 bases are TGTGCCAGCAGCCAAGATCCAGGGGAGGATGGCTACACCTTC. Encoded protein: CASSQDPGEDGYTF.

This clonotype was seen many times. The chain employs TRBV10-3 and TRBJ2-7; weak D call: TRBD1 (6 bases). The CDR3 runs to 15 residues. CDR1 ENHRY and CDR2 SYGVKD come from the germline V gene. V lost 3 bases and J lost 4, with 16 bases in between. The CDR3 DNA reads TGTGCCATCAGTGATCGGCAGGGGTTTATTTACGAGCAGTACTTC. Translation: CAISDRQGFIYEQYF.

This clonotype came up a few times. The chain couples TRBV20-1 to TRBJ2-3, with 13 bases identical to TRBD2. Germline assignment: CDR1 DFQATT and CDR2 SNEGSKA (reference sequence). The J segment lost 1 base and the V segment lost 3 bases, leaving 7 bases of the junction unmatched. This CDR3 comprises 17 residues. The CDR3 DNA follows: TGCAGTGCTAGGGGGGGACTAGCGGGGCCTCGCACAGATACGCAGTATTTT. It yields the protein CSARGGLAGPRTDTQYF.

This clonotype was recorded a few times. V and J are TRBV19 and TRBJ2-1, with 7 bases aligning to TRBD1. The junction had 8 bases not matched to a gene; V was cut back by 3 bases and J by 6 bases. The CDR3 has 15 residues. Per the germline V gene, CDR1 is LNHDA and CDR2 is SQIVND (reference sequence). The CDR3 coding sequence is TGTGCCAGTAGTATGGGGACAGAACGGGGCAATGAGCAGTTCTTC. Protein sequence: CASSMGTERGNEQFF.

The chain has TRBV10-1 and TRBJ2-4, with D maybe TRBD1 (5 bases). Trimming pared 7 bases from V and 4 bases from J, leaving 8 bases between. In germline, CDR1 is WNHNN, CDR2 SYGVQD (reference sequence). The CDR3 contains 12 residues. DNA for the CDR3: TGCGCCAGCACCCACAGGAAAAACATTCAGTACTTC. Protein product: CASTHRKNIQYF.

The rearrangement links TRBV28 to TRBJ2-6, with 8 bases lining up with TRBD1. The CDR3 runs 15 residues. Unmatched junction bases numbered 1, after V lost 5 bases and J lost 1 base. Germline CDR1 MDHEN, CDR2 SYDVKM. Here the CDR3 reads CASSRTGSGANVLTF. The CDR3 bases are TGTGCCAGCAGTAGGACAGGGTCTGGGGCCAACGTCCTGACTTTC.

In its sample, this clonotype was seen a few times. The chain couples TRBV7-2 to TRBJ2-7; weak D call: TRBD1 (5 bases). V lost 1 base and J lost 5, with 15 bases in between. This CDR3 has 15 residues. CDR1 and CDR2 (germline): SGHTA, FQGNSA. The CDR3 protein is CASSLVGRFLDEQYF. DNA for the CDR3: TGTGCCAGCAGCTTAGTGGGGCGGTTCCTAGACGAGCAGTACTTC.

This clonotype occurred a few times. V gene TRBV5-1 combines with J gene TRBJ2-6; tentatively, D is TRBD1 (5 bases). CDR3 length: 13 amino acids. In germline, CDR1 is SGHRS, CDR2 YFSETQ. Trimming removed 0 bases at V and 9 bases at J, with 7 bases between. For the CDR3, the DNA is TGCGCCAGCAGCTTGGGGCAGGGCAACGTCCTGACTTTC. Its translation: CASSLGQGNVLTF.

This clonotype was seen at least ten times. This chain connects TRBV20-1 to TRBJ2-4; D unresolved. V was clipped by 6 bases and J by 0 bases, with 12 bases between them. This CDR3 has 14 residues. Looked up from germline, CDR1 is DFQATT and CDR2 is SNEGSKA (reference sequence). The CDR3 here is CSATPLPAKNIQYF. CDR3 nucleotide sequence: TGCAGTGCCACTCCTCTCCCAGCCAAAAACATTCAGTACTTC.

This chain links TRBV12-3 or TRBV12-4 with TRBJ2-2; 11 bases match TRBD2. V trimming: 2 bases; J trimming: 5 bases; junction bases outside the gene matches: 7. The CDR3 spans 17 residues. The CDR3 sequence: CASSLPSGGPGTGELFF. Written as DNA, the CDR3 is TGTGCCAGCAGTTTACCTAGCGGGGGGCCTGGGACCGGGGAGCTGTTTTTT.

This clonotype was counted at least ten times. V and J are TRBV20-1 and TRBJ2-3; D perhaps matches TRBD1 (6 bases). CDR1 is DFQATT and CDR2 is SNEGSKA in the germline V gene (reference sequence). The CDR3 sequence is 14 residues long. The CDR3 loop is CSAERGISTDTQYF. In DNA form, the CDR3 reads TGCAGCGCGGAGAGGGGGATCTCCACAGATACGCAGTATTTT.

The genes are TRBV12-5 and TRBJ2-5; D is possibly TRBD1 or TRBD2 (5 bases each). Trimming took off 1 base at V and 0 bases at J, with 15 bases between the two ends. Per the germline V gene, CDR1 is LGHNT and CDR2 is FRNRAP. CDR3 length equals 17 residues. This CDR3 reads CASGLASVGVNQETQYF. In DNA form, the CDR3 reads TGTGCTAGTGGTTTGGCCTCGGTGGGGGTGAACCAAGAGACCCAGTACTTC.

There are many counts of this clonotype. In nucleotides, the CDR3 is TGCGCCAGCAGCATCCGAGCGGGAGCTTTTGATACGCAGTATTTT. It specifies CASSIRAGAFDTQYF. The chain employs TRBV5-1 and TRBJ2-3; 8 nucleotides align to TRBD2. CDR3 size: 15 residues. V gave up 4 bases and J gave up 6 bases; unmatched junction bases: 10. The germline CDR1 and CDR2 sequences are SGHRS and YFSETQ.

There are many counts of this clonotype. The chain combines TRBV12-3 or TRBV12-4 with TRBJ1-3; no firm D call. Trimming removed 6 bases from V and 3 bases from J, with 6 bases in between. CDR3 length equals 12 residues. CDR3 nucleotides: TGTGCCAGCAGCGGAGTTGGAAACACCATATATTTT. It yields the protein CASSGVGNTIYF.

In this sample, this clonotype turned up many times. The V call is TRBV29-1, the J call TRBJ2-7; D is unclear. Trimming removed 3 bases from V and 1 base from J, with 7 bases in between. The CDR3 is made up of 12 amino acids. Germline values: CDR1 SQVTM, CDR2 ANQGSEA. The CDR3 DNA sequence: TGCAGCGTTGAGCCATCATCCTACGAGCAGTACTTC. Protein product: CSVEPSSYEQYF.

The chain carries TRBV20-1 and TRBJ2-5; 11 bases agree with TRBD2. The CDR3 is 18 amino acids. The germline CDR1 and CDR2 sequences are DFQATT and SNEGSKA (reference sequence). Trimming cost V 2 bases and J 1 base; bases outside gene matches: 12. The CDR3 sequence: CSARPGTVSGRAQETQYF. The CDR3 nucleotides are TGCAGTGCTAGACCCGGGACAGTTAGCGGGAGGGCCCAAGAGACCCAGTACTTC.

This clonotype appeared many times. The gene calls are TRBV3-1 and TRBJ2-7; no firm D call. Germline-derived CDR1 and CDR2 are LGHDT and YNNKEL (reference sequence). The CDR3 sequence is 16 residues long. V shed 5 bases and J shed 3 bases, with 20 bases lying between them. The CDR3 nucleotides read TGTGCCAGCAGCGCAGGAATCTCTGGAGTATTCTACGAGCAGTACTTC. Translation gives CASSAGISGVFYEQYF.

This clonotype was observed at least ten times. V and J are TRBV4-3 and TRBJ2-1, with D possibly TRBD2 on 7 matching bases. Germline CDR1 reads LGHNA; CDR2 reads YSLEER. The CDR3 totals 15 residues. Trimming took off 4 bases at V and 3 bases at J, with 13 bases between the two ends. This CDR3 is CASSRGGGSYNEQFF. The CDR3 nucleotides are TGCGCCAGCAGCCGAGGGGGGGGGAGCTACAATGAGCAGTTCTTC.

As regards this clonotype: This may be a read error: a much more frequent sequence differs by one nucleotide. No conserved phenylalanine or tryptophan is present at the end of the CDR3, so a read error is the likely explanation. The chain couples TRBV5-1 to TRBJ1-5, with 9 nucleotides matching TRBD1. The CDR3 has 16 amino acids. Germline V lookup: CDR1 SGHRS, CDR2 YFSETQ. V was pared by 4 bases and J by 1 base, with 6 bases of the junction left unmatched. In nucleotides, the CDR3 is TGCGCCAGCAGCCTGGGACAGGGTGGGAGCAATCAGCCCCAGCATTTA. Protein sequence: CASSLGQGGSNQPQHL.